These T cell receptor beta chains were read from a single sample in a study of T-cell reconstitution after alpha-beta-depleted transplantation in children. TCRdb reanalysed the PCR reads using MiXCR and keeps one entry per CDR3 protein. The sample gives 70,000 or so distinct CDR3 sequences, about a tenth of which show up once; 13% is in the top ten. The sequencing here drew on PBMCs, taken before TCRalphabeta/CD19-depleted stem cell transplant. These receptors were collected from a boy between 5 and 17 years old with acute myeloid leukemia, due to receive a stem cell transplant. Each CDR3 is given with its conserved first and last residue. Fields, in order: clone size, V gene, J gene, D gene, CDR3 DNA, CDR3 protein. D genes are given only for firm matches. The listing skips clone size in some rows; elsewhere it reads once, few, many or a size class.

many,TRBV6-5,TRBJ2-2,TRBD1,TGTGCCAGCAGTTGGGGGACAGGGTTGAGCGGGGAGCTGTTTTTT,CASSWGTGLSGELFF
many,TRBV29-1,TRBJ2-7,-,TGCAGCGTTGAGGTATACACCTCCTACGAGCAGTACTTC,CSVEVYTSYEQYF
many,TRBV24-1,TRBJ2-2,TRBD2,TGTGCCACCGGGACTAGCGGGAACACCGGGGAGCTGTTTTTT,CATGTSGNTGELFF
many,TRBV20-1,TRBJ2-1,-,TGCAGTGCTCCCGCTGGGACCTTTTACAATGAGCAGTTCTTC,CSAPAGTFYNEQFF
-,TRBV9,TRBJ2-5,-,TGTGCCAGCAGCGCTCTACTGGGTGGCGAGACCCAGTACTTC,CASSALLGGETQYF
many,TRBV3-1,TRBJ2-7,-,TGTGCCAGCAGCCAGGGGCGTACCTACGAGCAGTACTTC,CASSQGRTYEQYF
many,TRBV27,TRBJ2-7,TRBD1,TGTGCCAGCAGTCTCGTCGAGTGGACAGGGTCGGGCGAGCAGTACTTC,CASSLVEWTGSGEQYF
many,TRBV28,TRBJ2-7,-,TGTGCCAGCAGTTTACGCGGGTCCTACGAGCAGTACTTC,CASSLRGSYEQYF
many,TRBV20-1,TRBJ2-7,TRBD1,TGCAGTGCTAGAGATCTACTCCGGACAGGGCTCTACGAGCAGTACTTC,CSARDLLRTGLYEQYF
many,TRBV7-9,TRBJ2-7,-,TGTGCCAGCAGCCCCCGCCCCTACGAGCAGTACTTC,CASSPRPYEQYF
many,TRBV20-1,TRBJ2-1,TRBD2,TGCAGTGCTATGACACTGCGGGGGAGGAATGAGCAGTTCTTC,CSAMTLRGRNEQFF
-,TRBV10-3,TRBJ2-5,TRBD2,TGTGCCATCAGTGAAAGGGAGGGAGAGACCCAGTACTTC,CAISEREGETQYF
-,TRBV18,TRBJ2-1,-,TGTGCCAGCTCACCACTGGACGGCTCCTACAATGAGCAGTTCTTC,CASSPLDGSYNEQFF